This entry features one T cell receptor beta chain sequence. This CDR3 region has 15 residues. The germline CDR1 and CDR2 sequences are GTSNPN and SVGIG (reference sequence). V lost 6 bases, J lost 5 bases, and 11 bases stayed unmatched. Original methodology: Reference gene primers were amplified, and this amplification served to estimate nucleated cell counts. Profiled with immunoSEQ multiplex PCR; TCRdb holds only in-frame clones, not every one. Clone size and the V and J calls come from that table; the DNA yielded D and trimming. Of 250,000 to 350,000 clones listed, about 88% were seen once; the top ten hold approximately 12%. The data were taken from a study of blood T cell repertoires in COVID-19. Across the whole study: Acute and convalescent COVID-19 specimens originated in the United States, Italy and Spain. T cells, B-cell-depleted T cells, or PBMCs provided the cDNA or gDNA that served as material.

The receptor was derived from a woman aged 55-69 years with acute or convalescent COVID-19. Sequenced material: peripheral blood. The chain joins TRBV30 to TRBJ1-4; 8 bases line up with TRBD1. The DNA for the CDR3 is TGTGCCTGCCAACCTCGACAGGGGAGAAATGAAAAACTGTTTTTT. It translates to CACQPRQGRNEKLFF. Filled out from reference TRBV30 and TRBJ1-4, the complete variable domain reads SQTIHQWPATLVQPVGSPLSLECTVEGTSNPNLYWYRQAAGRGLQLLFYSVGIGQISSEVPQNLSASRPQDRQFILSSKKLLLSDSGFYLCACQPRQGRNEKLFFGSGTQLSVL.